This TCR beta chain was sequenced in a study of T cells after yellow fever vaccination. MiXCR, applied by TCRdb to the 5' RACE reads, yields one record per CDR3 protein. Of about 73,000 distinct CDR3 sequences listed, roughly 8% are singletons. Germline trimming cut 2 bases from V and 4 bases from J; bases unmatched to any gene: 3. Germline V gene data show CDR1 as MNHEY and CDR2 as SMNVEV (reference sequence). The CDR3 runs 15 residues. The chain carries TRBV27 and TRBJ1-2; 11 nucleotides line up with TRBD1. The TCR was taken from a man aged 30 to 45 who received the YFV17D yellow fever vaccine. Sequenced material: CD8+ T cells sorted from PBMCs, taken on the day of the yellow fever booster vaccination. This CDR3 reads CASSLAGQGGYGYTF. The CDR3, as DNA: TGTGCCAGCAGTTTAGCGGGACAGGGGGGCTATGGCTACACCTTC.